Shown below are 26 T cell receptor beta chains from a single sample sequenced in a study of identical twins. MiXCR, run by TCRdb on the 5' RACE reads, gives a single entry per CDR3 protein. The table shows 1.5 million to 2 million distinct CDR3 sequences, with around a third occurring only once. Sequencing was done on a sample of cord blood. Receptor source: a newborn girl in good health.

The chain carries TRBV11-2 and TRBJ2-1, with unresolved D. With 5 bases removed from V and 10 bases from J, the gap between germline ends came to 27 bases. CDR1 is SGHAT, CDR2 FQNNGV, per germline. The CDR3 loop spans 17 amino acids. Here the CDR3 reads CASSPKANAGYTLEQFF. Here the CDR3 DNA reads TGTGCCAGCAGCCCCAAGGCGAACGCCGGGTACACGTTGGAGCAGTTCTTC.

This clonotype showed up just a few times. In DNA form, the CDR3 reads TGCGCCAGCAGTGCCAAATATACCACAGATACGCAGTATTTT. Its protein is CASSAKYTTDTQYF. The chain couples TRBV10-1 to TRBJ2-3; no reliable D call. This CDR3 is 14 amino acids long. The V end lost 4 bases, the J end lost 2 bases, and 10 bases lay between the germline ends. The V gene's germline CDR1 is WNHNN and CDR2 SYGVQD (reference sequence).

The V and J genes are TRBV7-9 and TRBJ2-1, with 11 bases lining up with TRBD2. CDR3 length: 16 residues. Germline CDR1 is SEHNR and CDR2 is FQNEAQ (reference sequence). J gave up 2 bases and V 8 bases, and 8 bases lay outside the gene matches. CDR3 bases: TGTGCCAGCGGCTCCGGACTAGCGGGCGCCTACAATGAGCAGTTCTTC. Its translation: CASGSGLAGAYNEQFF. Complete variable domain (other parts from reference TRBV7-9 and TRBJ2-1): DTGVSQNPRHKITKRGQNVTFRCDPISEHNRLYWYRQTLGQGPEFLTYFQNEAQLEKSRLLSDRFSAERPKGSFSTLEIQRTEQGDSAMYLCASGSGLAGAYNEQFFGPGTRLTVL.

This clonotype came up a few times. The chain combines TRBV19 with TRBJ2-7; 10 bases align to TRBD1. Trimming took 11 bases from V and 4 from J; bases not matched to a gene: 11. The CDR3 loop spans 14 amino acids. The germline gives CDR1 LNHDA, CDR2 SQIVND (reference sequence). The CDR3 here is CAASAGQGVYEQYF. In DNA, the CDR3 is TGTGCCGCTTCCGCAGGACAGGGGGTGTACGAGCAGTACTTC.

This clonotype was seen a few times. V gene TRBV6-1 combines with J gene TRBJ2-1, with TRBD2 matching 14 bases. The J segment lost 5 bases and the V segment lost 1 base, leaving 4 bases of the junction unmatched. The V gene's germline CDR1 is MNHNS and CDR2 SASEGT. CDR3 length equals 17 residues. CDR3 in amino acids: CASSEGWTSGGNNEQFF. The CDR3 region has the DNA TGTGCCAGCAGTGAAGGATGGACTAGCGGGGGGAACAATGAGCAGTTCTTC.

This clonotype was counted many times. The CDR3, as DNA: TGTGCCAGCAGTTTAGGACCCACCTACGAGCAGTACTTC. Translation gives CASSLGPTYEQYF. The chain is built from TRBV27 and TRBJ2-7; D gene uncertain. Deletions cut 2 bases from V and 2 bases from J, with 7 bases between. CDR1 and CDR2 from the germline V gene are MNHEY and SMNVEV (reference sequence). The CDR3 runs to 13 residues.

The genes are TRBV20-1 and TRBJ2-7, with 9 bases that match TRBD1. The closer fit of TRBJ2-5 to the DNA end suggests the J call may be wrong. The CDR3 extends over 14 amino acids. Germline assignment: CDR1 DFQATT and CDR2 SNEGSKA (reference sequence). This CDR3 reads CSVLRDREGETQYF. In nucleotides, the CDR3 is TGCAGTGTCCTGAGGGACAGGGAGGGGGAGACCCAGTACTTC.

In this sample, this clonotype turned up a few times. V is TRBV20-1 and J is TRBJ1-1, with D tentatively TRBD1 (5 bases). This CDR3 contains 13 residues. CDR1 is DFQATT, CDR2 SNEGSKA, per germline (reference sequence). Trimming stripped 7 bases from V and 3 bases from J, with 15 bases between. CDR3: CSGTRGGDTEAFF. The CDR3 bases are TGCAGTGGCACGCGGGGGGGAGACACTGAAGCTTTCTTT.

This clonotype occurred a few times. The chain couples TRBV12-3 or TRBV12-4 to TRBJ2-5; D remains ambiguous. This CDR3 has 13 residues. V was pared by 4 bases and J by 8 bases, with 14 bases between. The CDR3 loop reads CASSSNPTPTQYF. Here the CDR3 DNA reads TGTGCCAGCAGTTCTAACCCCACTCCCACCCAGTACTTC.

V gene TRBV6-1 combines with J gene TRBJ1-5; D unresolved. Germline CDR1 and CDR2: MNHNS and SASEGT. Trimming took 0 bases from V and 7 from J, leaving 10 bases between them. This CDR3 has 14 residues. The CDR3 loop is CASSEAAPKQPQHF. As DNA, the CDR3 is TGTGCCAGCAGTGAAGCGGCCCCTAAGCAGCCCCAGCATTTT.

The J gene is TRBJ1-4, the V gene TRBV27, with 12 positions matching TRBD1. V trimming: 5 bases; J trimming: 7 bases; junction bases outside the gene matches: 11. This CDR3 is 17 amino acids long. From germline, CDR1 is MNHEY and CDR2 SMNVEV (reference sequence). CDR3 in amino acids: CASSPGQGALVAEKLFF. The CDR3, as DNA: TGTGCCAGCAGTCCGGGACAGGGGGCCTTAGTAGCTGAAAAACTGTTTTTT.

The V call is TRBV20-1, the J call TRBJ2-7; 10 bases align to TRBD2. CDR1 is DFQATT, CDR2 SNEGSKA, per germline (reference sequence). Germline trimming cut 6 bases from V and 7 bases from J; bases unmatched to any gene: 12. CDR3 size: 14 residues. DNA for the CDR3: TGCAGTGCAGGGGGGACTAGCGTTTACAATGAGCAGTACTTC. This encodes CSAGGTSVYNEQYF.

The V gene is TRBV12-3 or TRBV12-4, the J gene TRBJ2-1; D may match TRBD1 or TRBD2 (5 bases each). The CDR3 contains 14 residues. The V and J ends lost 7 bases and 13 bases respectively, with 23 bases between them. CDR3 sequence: CASNQGPIQETQFF. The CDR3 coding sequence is TGTGCCAGCAACCAGGGACCTATACAAGAGACCCAGTTCTTC.

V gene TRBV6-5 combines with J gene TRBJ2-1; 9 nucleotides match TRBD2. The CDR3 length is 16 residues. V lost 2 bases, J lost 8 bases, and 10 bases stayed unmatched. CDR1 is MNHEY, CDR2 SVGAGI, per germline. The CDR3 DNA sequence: TGTGCCAGCAGTTACAAGGACGCGGGAGGGCCCGATGAGCAGTTCTTC. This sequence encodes CASSYKDAGGPDEQFF.

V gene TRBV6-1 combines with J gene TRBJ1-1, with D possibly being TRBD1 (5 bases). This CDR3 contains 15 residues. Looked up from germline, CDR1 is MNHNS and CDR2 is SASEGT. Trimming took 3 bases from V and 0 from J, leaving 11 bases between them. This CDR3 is CASSDRGTLNTEAFF. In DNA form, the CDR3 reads TGTGCCAGCAGTGATCGGGGGACCTTGAACACTGAAGCTTTCTTT.

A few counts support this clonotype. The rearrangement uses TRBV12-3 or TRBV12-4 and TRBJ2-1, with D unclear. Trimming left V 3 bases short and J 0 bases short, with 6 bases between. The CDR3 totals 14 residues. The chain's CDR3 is CASSFGLSYNEQFF. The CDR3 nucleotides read TGTGCCAGCAGTTTCGGCCTCTCCTACAATGAGCAGTTCTTC.

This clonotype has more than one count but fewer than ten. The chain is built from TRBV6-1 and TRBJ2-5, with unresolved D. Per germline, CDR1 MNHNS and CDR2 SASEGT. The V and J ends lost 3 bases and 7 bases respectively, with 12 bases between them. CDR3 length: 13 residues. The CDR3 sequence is CASSEGNLGTQYF. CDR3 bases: TGTGCCAGCAGTGAGGGGAACCTAGGGACCCAGTACTTC.

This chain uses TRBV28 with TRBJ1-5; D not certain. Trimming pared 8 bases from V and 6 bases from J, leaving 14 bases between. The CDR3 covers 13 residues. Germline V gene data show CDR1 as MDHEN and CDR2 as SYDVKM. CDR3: CASHPGMVQPQHF. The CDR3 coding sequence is TGTGCCAGCCATCCTGGGATGGTTCAGCCCCAGCATTTT.

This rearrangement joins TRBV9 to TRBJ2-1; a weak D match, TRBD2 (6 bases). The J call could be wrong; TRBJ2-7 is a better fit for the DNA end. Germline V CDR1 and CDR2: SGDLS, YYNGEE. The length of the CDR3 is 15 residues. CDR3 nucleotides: TGTGCCAGCAGTGGCATAGCGGAAACAAACAATGAGCAGTACTTC. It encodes CASSGIAETNNEQYF.

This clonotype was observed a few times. CDR3 region: CASSLASSGEQYF. In nucleotides, the CDR3 is TGTGCCAGCAGCTTAGCTAGCTCAGGCGAGCAGTACTTC. V is TRBV7-2 and J is TRBJ2-4; D remains unclear. The J call may be mistaken, given a closer DNA end match to TRBJ2-7. From germline, CDR1 is SGHTA and CDR2 FQGNSA. The CDR3 totals 13 residues.

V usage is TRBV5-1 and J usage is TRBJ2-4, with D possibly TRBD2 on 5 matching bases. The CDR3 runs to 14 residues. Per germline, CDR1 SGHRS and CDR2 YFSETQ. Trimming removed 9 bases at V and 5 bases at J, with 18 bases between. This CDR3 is CAKPTLFGENIQYF. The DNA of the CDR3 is TGCGCCAAACCGACTCTTTTCGGGGAAAACATTCAGTACTTC.

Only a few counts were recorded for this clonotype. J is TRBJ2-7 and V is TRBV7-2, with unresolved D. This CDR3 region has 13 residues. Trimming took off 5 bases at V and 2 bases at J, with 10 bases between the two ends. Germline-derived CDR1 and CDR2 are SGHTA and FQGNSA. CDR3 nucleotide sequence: TGTGCCAGCAGCGTAAGACAAGCCTACGAGCAGTACTTC. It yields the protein CASSVRQAYEQYF.

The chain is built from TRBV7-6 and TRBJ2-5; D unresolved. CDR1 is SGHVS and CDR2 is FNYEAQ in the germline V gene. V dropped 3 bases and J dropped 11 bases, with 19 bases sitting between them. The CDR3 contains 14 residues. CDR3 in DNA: TGTGCCAGCAGCTTGGGAAACACACACAATGAGCAGTACTTC. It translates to CASSLGNTHNEQYF.

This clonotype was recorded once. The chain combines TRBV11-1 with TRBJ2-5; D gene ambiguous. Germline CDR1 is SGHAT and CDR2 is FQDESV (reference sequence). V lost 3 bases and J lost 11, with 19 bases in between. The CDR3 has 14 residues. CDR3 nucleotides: TGTGCCAGCAGCTTCGCCGACGCGCTGAATGAGCAGTACTTC. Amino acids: CASSFADALNEQYF.

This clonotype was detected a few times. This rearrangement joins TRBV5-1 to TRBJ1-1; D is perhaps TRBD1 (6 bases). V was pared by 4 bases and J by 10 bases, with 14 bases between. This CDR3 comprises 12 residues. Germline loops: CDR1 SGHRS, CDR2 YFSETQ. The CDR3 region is CASSLGGRVAFF. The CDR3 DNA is TGCGCCAGCAGCCTAGGGGGAAGGGTAGCTTTCTTT.

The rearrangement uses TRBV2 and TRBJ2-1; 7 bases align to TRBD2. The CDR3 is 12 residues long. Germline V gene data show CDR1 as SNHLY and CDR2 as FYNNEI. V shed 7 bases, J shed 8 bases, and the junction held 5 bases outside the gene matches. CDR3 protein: CASTRLAYEQFF. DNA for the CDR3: TGTGCCAGCACCCGACTAGCCTATGAGCAGTTCTTC.